Listed below are T cell receptor beta chains from one sample, sequenced in a study of blood T cells in healthy people across ages. TCRdb analysed the 5' RACE reads with MiXCR anew, one entry per CDR3 protein. This repertoire shows about 830,000 distinct CDR3 sequences, roughly 60% found once; its top ten account for roughly 25%. Material for sequencing was blood. The receptors shown here come from a man under 40 in good health. The CDR3 runs from the conserved cysteine through the conserved F or W. A D gene is named only where the DNA matches it firmly. Clone size is not always given. Where it is, it says once, few, many or a class for expanded clones.

J gene,clone size,V gene,D gene,CDR3 DNA,CDR3 protein
TRBJ2-7,-,TRBV4-2,-,TGTGCCAGCAGCCAAGATCAAGAAACAGGCTCCTACAATGAGCAGTACTTC,CASSQDQETGSYNEQYF
TRBJ2-3,-,TRBV19,-,TGTGCCAGTAGTCGAGAACACAGGGGACTCACAGATACGCAGTATTTT,CASSREHRGLTDTQYF
TRBJ2-7,-,TRBV4-3,-,TGCGCCAGCAGCCACGGTGGGGGAATGGACGAGCAGTACTTC,CASSHGGGMDEQYF
TRBJ2-4,-,TRBV7-2,-,TGTGCCAGCAGCTTAGGGGTGGGTTGGGACATTCAGTACTTC,CASSLGVGWDIQYF
TRBJ2-7,-,TRBV28,-,TGTGCCAGCAGCAAGGACGGATCCTACGAGCAGTACTTC,CASSKDGSYEQYF
TRBJ2-3,-,TRBV20-1,TRBD1,TGCAGTGCTAGGCCGGGACAGGGCACAGATACGCAGTATTTT,CSARPGQGTDTQYF
TRBJ2-5,few,TRBV5-5,-,TGTGCCAGCAGCTTTCTCGACCGTTACCAAGAGACCCAGTACTTC,CASSFLDRYQETQYF
TRBJ1-2,-,TRBV6-5,TRBD1,TGTGCCAGCAGTTACTCGGGGACAGGGGCCGGCTATGGCTACACCTTC,CASSYSGTGAGYGYTF
TRBJ1-2,few,TRBV4-2,TRBD1,TGTGCCAGCAGCCAAGATGGTAGGGCAGGGGGACGCCATGGCTACACCTTC,CASSQDGRAGGRHGYTF
TRBJ2-5,few,TRBV5-6,TRBD1,TGTGCCAGCAGCTTGCCGCGACAGGGTTTACAAGAGACCCAGTACTTC,CASSLPRQGLQETQYF
TRBJ2-3,-,TRBV7-2,-,TGTGCCAGCAGCCCCACTCGTTATACGCAGTATTTT,CASSPTRYTQYF
TRBJ1-2,-,TRBV12-3/TRBV12-4,-,TGTGCCAGCAGTTTAGTCGGCAGGTTAGAGAATGGCTACACCTTC,CASSLVGRLENGYTF
TRBJ1-2,few,TRBV20-1,-,TGCAGTGCTAGCACCCCCTCCGGTGCCCACTATGGCTACACCTTC,CSASTPSGAHYGYTF
TRBJ2-7,-,TRBV20-1,TRBD1,TGCAGTGCTCCCGGTGGACAGGGGCGGTTGGACGGGCAGTACTTC,CSAPGGQGRLDGQYF
TRBJ2-7,once,TRBV29-1,-,TGCAGCGTTGAAGATAGCACGGAATACGAGCAGTACTTC,CSVEDSTEYEQYF
TRBJ2-2,-,TRBV7-2,TRBD2,TGTGCCAGCAGTCCGGGAGCGGGGGTCGGGGAGCTGTTTTTT,CASSPGAGVGELFF
TRBJ1-6,-,TRBV7-9,-,TGTGCCAGCAGCTTAGAAGTCGAAGTTTATTCACCCCTCCACTTT,CASSLEVEVYSPLHF
TRBJ2-7,-,TRBV12-3/TRBV12-4,TRBD1,TGTGCCAGCAGTTTTCAAGGGGGCGCTTCCTACGAGCAGTACTTC,CASSFQGGASYEQYF
TRBJ2-6,few,TRBV18,-,TGTGCCAGCTCACCACCGTATATCCCGGGACCTCTTTCTGGGGCCAACGTCCTGACTTTC,CASSPPYIPGPLSGANVLTF
TRBJ2-7,-,TRBV11-2,-,TGTGCCAGTGGGGACAACTCCTACGAGCAGTACTTC,CASGDNSYEQYF
TRBJ2-7,-,TRBV3-1,TRBD2,TGTGCCAGCAGCCAAGAAGGTCTACGCGGGGGGAACCCCTACGAGCAGTACTTC,CASSQEGLRGGNPYEQYF
TRBJ1-4,many,TRBV2,-,TGTGCCAGCAGTGCGGAGGGGAAGAATGAAAAACTGTTTTTT,CASSAEGKNEKLFF
TRBJ2-1,-,TRBV12-3/TRBV12-4,TRBD2,TGTACCAGCAGTTTTCCTCTAGCGGGGGGATACAATGAGCAGTTCTTC,CTSSFPLAGGYNEQFF
TRBJ2-1,-,TRBV7-9,-,TGTGCCAGCATCTACCGAGGGGGTGACCTCCACGGTGAGCAGTTCTTC,CASIYRGGDLHGEQFF
TRBJ2-3,many,TRBV27,-,TGTGCCAGCAGCTTAGGGGATACGCAGTATTTT,CASSLGDTQYF
TRBJ2-6,-,TRBV6-2/TRBV6-3,-,TGTGCCAGCAGTCTACGGAGTCCCGGGGCCAACGTCCTGACTTTC,CASSLRSPGANVLTF
TRBJ2-4,-,TRBV12-3/TRBV12-4,-,TGTGCCAGCAGTCGTACAGGTATCATTCAGTACTTC,CASSRTGIIQYF
TRBJ2-4,-,TRBV29-1,-,TGCAGCGTTCGAGGGGAATACGGGCAGTACTTC,CSVRGEYGQYF
TRBJ2-1,-,TRBV6-5,-,TGTGCCAGCAGTTACCGGGGAGCGAAAAGCGATGAGCAGTTCTTC,CASSYRGAKSDEQFF
TRBJ1-5,-,TRBV6-2/TRBV6-3,TRBD1,TGTGCCAGCCATTCACAGGGGCTCCAGCCCCAGCATTTT,CASHSQGLQPQHF
TRBJ2-1,-,TRBV5-1,TRBD2,TGCGCCAGCAGCCTGGCCATAGCGGGGGGGCCGGGGAATGAGCAGTTCTTC,CASSLAIAGGPGNEQFF
TRBJ2-5,-,TRBV7-2,-,TGTGCCAGCAGCCCTAATTTTGGGACCCAGTACTTC,CASSPNFGTQYF
TRBJ1-1,-,TRBV28,-,TGTGCCAGCAGTCGCCAAGGGGTGAGGGACACTGAAGCTTTCTTT,CASSRQGVRDTEAFF
TRBJ1-2,-,TRBV12-3/TRBV12-4,TRBD1,TGTGCCAGCAGGAGCCGGGACAGGGGTCATGGCTACACCTTC,CASRSRDRGHGYTF
TRBJ2-5,-,TRBV7-7,TRBD1,TGTGCCAGCAGCCCCGGGACAGGGAGTTCAGAGACCCAGTACTTC,CASSPGTGSSETQYF
TRBJ2-5,few,TRBV3-1,-,TGTGCCAGCAGCCAAGATCTGGAGGAGACCCAGTACTTC,CASSQDLEETQYF
TRBJ2-7,-,TRBV5-6,-,TGTGCCAGCAGCTTGCTCCTTACCTACGAGCAGTACTTC,CASSLLLTYEQYF
TRBJ2-5,-,TRBV5-1,TRBD2,TGCGCCAGCAGCTTGGCCGAGGCTAGCGGGGCCCAAGAGACCCAGTACTTC,CASSLAEASGAQETQYF
TRBJ2-7,-,TRBV24-1,-,TGTGCCACCAGTGACCAAGCGGTACCCTACGAGCAGTACTTC,CATSDQAVPYEQYF
TRBJ2-5,-,TRBV20-1,-,TGCGGAACCCCGGGGGCCGCAGAGACCCAGTACTTC,CGTPGAAETQYF
TRBJ2-7,-,TRBV7-2,TRBD2,TGTGCCAGCAGCTTTGGGAGGGGCTCCTACGAGCAGTACTTC,CASSFGRGSYEQYF
TRBJ2-7,-,TRBV28,-,TGTGCCAGCACCTCCCCAGCGGACCCTTACGAGCAGTACTTC,CASTSPADPYEQYF
TRBJ2-5,few,TRBV5-1,-,TGCGCCAGCAGCATACAAGGGGGGGAAGAGACCCAGTACTTC,CASSIQGGEETQYF
TRBJ2-6,many,TRBV7-2,-,TGTGCCAGCAGCTCCCTAGGGGCCAACGTCCTGACTTTC,CASSSLGANVLTF
TRBJ2-1,-,TRBV7-2,TRBD2,TGTGCCAGCAGCTTGGACGGGACTACATACAATGAGCAGTTCTTC,CASSLDGTTYNEQFF
TRBJ2-1,few,TRBV20-1,TRBD2,TGCAGTGCTAGAGGACTAGCGGGCGTCAGCTCCTACAATGAGCAGTTCTTC,CSARGLAGVSSYNEQFF
TRBJ2-7,-,TRBV7-2,TRBD2,TGTGCCAGCAGCTTAGCCTACCTTTCACCTACTAGCGGGAGGGCCCACGAGCAGTACTTC,CASSLAYLSPTSGRAHEQYF
TRBJ1-2,-,TRBV6-5,-,TGTGCCAGCAGCAAGATGAAGGGCACCTATGGCTACACCTTC,CASSKMKGTYGYTF
TRBJ2-7,-,TRBV20-1,-,TGCAGTGCTAGAGATGCAGGCCTCTACGAGCAGTACTTC,CSARDAGLYEQYF
TRBJ1-2,once,TRBV12-3/TRBV12-4,TRBD1,TGTGCCAGCAGTTCGGGCAGGGGGGGGTTCTATGGCTACACCTTC,CASSSGRGGFYGYTF
TRBJ2-7,-,TRBV14,TRBD2,TGTGCCAGCAGCCCCGCGGGGGATGTGGCCGAGCAGTACTTC,CASSPAGDVAEQYF